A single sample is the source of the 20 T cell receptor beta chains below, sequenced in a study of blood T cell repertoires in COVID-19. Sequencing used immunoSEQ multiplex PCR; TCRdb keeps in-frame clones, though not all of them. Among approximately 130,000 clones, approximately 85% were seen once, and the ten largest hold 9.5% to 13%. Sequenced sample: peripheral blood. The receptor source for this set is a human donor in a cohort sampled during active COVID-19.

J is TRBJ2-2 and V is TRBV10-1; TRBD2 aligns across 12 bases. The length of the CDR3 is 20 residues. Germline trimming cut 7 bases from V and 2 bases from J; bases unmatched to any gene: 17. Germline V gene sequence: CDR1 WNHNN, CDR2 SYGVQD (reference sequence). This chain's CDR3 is CASIDTPRASGGANTGELFF. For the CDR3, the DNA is TGCGCCAGCATCGATACTCCTAGGGCTAGCGGGGGGGCAAACACCGGGGAGCTGTTTTTT.

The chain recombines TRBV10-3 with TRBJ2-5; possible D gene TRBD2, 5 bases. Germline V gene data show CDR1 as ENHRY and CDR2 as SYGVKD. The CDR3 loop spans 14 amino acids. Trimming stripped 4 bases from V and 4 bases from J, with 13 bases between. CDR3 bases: TGTGCCATCAGTGGAGTAATAGAGGGAGAGACCCAGTACTTC. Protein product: CAISGVIEGETQYF.

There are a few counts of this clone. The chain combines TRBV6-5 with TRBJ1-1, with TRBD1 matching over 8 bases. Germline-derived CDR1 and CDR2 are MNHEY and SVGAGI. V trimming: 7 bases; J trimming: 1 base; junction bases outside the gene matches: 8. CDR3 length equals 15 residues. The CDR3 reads CASNYGDRWNTEAFF. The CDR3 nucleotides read TGTGCCAGCAACTACGGGGACAGGTGGAACACTGAAGCTTTCTTT.

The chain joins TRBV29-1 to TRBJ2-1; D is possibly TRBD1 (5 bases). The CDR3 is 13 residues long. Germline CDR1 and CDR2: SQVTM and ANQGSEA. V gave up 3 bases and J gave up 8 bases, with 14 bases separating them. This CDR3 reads CSVDANRLHEQFF. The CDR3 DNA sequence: TGCAGCGTTGATGCTAACAGGCTTCATGAGCAGTTCTTC.

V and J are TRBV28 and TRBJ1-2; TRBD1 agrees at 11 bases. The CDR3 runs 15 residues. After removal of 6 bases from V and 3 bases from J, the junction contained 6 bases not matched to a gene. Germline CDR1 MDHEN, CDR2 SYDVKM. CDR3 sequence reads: CASRPGTGGYYGYTF. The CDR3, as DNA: TGTGCCAGCAGGCCTGGGACAGGGGGGTACTATGGCTACACCTTC.

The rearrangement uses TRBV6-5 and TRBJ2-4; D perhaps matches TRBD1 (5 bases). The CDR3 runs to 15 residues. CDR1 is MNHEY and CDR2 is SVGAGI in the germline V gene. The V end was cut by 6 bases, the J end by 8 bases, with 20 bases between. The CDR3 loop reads CASRPGITGRDIQYF. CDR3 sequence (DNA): TGTGCCAGCAGACCCGGAATAACAGGCAGAGACATTCAGTACTTC.

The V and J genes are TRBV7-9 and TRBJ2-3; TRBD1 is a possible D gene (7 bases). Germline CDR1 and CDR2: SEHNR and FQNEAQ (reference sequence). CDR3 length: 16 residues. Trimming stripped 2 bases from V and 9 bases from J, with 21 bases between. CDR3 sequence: CASSLSRGETGNTQYF. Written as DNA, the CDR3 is TGTGCCAGCAGCTTATCTCGCGGGGAGACAGGGAACACGCAGTATTTT.

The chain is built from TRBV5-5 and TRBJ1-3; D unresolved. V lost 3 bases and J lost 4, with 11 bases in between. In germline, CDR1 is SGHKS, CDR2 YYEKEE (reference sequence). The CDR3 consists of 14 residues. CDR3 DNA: TGTGCCAGCAGCTCCCACAGAACCGGAAACACCATATATTTT. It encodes CASSSHRTGNTIYF.

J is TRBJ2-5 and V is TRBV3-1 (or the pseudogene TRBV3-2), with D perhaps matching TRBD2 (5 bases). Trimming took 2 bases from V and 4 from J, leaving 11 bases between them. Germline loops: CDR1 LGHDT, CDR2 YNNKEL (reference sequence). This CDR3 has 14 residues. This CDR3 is CASSQSSSRETQYF. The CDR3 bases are TGTGCCAGCAGCCAATCCTCTAGCAGAGAGACCCAGTACTTC.

This CDR3 reads CASSPGPRAEAFF. The CDR3 DNA follows: TGTGCCAGTAGTCCAGGACCGAGGGCTGAAGCTTTCTTT. The V gene is TRBV19, the J gene TRBJ1-1; D gene unclear. This CDR3 is 13 amino acids long. Per the germline V gene, CDR1 is LNHDA and CDR2 is SQIVND (reference sequence). V was trimmed by 5 bases and J by 6 bases, leaving 13 bases between them. Filled out from reference TRBV19 and TRBJ1-1, the complete variable domain reads DGGITQSPKYLFRKEGQNVTLSCEQNLNHDAMYWYRQDPGQGLRLIYYSQIVNDFQKGDIAEGYSVSREKKESFPLTVTSAQKNPTAFYLCASSPGPRAEAFFGQGTRLTVV.

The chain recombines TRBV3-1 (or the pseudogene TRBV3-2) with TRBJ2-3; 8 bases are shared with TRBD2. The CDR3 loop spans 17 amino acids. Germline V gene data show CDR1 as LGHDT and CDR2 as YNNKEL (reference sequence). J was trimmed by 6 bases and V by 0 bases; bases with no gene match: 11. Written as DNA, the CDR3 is TGTGCCAGCAGCCAAGAGGTCGGGGGGGCTTTGGGCGATACGCAGTATTTT. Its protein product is CASSQEVGGALGDTQYF.

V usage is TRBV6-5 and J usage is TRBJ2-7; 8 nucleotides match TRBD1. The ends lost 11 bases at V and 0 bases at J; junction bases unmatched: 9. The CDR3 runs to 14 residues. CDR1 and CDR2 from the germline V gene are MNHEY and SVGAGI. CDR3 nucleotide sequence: TGTGCCGTCGAGACAGGGGCGAGCTCCTACGAGCAGTACTTC. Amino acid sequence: CAVETGASSYEQYF.

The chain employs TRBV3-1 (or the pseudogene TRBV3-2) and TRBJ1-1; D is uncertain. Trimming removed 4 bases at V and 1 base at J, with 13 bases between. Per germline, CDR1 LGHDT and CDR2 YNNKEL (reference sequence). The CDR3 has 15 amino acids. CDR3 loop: CASSLDVGSNTEAFF. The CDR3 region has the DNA TGTGCCAGCAGCCTCGACGTCGGGTCGAACACTGAAGCTTTCTTT.

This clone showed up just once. The CDR3 region is CASSRSWGENEKLFF. CDR3 bases: TGTGCCAGCTCACGTTCCTGGGGCGAGAATGAAAAACTGTTTTTT. This sequence joins TRBV18 and TRBJ1-4, with a tentative D call TRBD1 (5 bases). The germline V gene has CDR1 KGHSH and CDR2 LQKENI. The CDR3 length is 15 residues. The V end lost 4 bases, the J end lost 5 bases, and 14 bases lay between the germline ends.

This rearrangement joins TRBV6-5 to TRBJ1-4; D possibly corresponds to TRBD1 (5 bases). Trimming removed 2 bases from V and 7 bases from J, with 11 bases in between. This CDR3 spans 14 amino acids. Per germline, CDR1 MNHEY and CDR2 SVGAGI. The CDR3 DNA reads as TGTGCCAGCAGTTACGGGTTTACAGGTGAAAAACTGTTTTTT. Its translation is CASSYGFTGEKLFF.

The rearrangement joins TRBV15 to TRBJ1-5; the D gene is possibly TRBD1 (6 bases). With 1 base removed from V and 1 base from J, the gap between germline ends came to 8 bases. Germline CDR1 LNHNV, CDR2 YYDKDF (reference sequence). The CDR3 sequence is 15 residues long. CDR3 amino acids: CATSRAGQSNQPQHF. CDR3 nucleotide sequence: TGTGCCACCAGCAGAGCAGGACAGAGCAATCAGCCCCAGCATTTT.

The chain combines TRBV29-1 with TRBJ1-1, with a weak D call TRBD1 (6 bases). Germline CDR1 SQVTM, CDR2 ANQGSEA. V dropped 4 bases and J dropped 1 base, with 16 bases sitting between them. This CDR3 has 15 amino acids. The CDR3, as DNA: TGCAGCGTTGTAGGTCCCGGGACATCGAACACTGAAGCTTTCTTT. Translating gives CSVVGPGTSNTEAFF. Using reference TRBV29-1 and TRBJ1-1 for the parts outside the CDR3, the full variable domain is SAVISQKPSRDICQRGTSLTIQCQVDSQVTMMFWYRQQPGQSLTLIATANQGSEATYESGFVIDKFPISRPNLTFSTLTVSNMSPEDSSIYLCSVVGPGTSNTEAFFGQGTRLTVV.

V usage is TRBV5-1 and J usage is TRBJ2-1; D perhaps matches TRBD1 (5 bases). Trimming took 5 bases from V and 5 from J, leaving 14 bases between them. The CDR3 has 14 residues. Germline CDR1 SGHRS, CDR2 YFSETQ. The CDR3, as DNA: TGCGCCAGCAGTTCGACAGCTACCCACAATGAGCAGTTCTTC. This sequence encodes CASSSTATHNEQFF. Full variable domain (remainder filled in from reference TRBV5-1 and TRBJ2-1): KAGVTQTPRYLIKTRGQQVTLSCSPISGHRSVSWYQQTPGQGLQFLFEYFSETQRNKGNFPGRFSGRQFSNSRSEMNVSTLELGDSALYLCASSSTATHNEQFFGPGTRLTVL.

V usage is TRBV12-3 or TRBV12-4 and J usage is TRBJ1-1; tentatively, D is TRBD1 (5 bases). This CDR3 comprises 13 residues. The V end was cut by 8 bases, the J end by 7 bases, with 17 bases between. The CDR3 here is CASRPQADNEAFF. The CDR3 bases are TGTGCCAGCCGGCCACAGGCAGATAATGAAGCTTTCTTT.

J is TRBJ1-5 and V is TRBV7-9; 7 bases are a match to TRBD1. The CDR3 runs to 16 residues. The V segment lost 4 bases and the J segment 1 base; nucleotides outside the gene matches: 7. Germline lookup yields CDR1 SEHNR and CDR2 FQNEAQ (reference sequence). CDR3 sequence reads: CASSSTGTASNQPQHF. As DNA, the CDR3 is TGTGCCAGCAGCTCAACCGGGACAGCAAGCAATCAGCCCCAGCATTTT.